The 15 T cell receptor beta chains below all came from one sample that was sequenced in a study of blood T cell repertoires in COVID-19. This table comes from immunoSEQ multiplex PCR, and its TCRdb copy is limited to in-frame clones, with some not included. The sample holds a few hundred thousand clones, more than 70% seen once. The sequencing input was peripheral blood. These receptors all come from a young woman with acute or convalescent COVID-19.

This clone was seen only a few times. This chain connects TRBV19 to TRBJ2-1, with 9 bases aligning to TRBD1. The CDR3 runs 14 residues. Looked up from germline, CDR1 is LNHDA and CDR2 is SQIVND (reference sequence). The V gene end was trimmed by 3 bases and the J gene end by 7 bases; junction bases not matched to a gene: 4. CDR3 sequence: CASSIWDRENEQFF. For the CDR3, the DNA is TGTGCCAGTAGTATTTGGGACAGGGAGAATGAGCAGTTCTTC.

The rearrangement joins TRBV4-1 to TRBJ2-2; 7 positions agree with TRBD1. Germline V gives CDR1 MGHRA, CDR2 YSYEKL. The CDR3 is made up of 16 amino acids. J lost 6 bases, V lost 0 bases, and 7 bases had no gene match. CDR3 in DNA: TGCGCCAGCAGCCAAGATGTTGCAGGGACAGCCGGGGAGCTGTTTTTT. This translates into CASSQDVAGTAGELFF.

The rearrangement joins TRBV19 to TRBJ1-2, with a possible D match to TRBD1 (6 bases). Germline V gene sequence: CDR1 LNHDA, CDR2 SQIVND (reference sequence). V lost 5 bases to trimming and J lost 0 bases, with 13 bases between them. The CDR3 runs 15 residues. This CDR3 is CASSPPQGSNYGYTF. DNA of the CDR3: TGTGCCAGTAGTCCCCCGCAGGGGTCTAACTATGGCTACACCTTC.

The V call is TRBV12-5, the J call TRBJ2-1; no reliable D call. Per the germline V gene, CDR1 is LGHNT and CDR2 is FRNRAP. Trimming removed 1 base at V and 2 bases at J, with 3 bases between. The CDR3 covers 13 residues. CDR3 sequence reads: CASGLAAYNEQFF. The CDR3 DNA reads as TGTGCTAGTGGTTTGGCGGCCTACAATGAGCAGTTCTTC. The variable domain in full, with the rest retrieved from reference TRBV12-5 and TRBJ2-1, is DARVTQTPRHKVTEMGQEVTMRCQPILGHNTVFWYRQTMMQGLELLAYFRNRAPLDDSGMPKDRFSAEMPDATLATLKIQPSEPRDSAVYFCASGLAAYNEQFFGPGTRLTVL.

The chain couples TRBV6-5 to TRBJ2-1; no firm D call. This CDR3 contains 11 residues. Germline assignment: CDR1 MNHEY and CDR2 SVGAGI. Deletions cut 5 bases from V and 8 bases from J, with 7 bases between. The CDR3: CASSKNYEQFF. As DNA, the CDR3 is TGTGCCAGCAGTAAGAACTATGAGCAGTTCTTC.

The chain couples TRBV6-5 to TRBJ2-1; 14 bases agree with TRBD2. The CDR3 is 15 residues long. Looked up from germline, CDR1 is MNHEY and CDR2 is SVGAGI. The V segment lost 6 bases and the J segment 6 bases; nucleotides outside the gene matches: 4. The CDR3, as DNA: TGTGCCAGCAGCTGGGGACTAGCGGGAGTCAATGAGCAGTTCTTC. Encoded protein: CASSWGLAGVNEQFF.

The V and J genes are TRBV24-1 and TRBJ2-7, with 10 bases that match TRBD2. V dropped 2 bases and J dropped 7; count of bases not matched to a gene: 10. The CDR3 sequence is 16 residues long. CDR1 and CDR2 from the germline V gene are KGHDR and SFDVKD. The chain's CDR3 is CATSDSGLARVGEQYF. As DNA, the CDR3 is TGTGCCACCAGTGATTCGGGACTAGCGAGGGTAGGGGAGCAGTACTTC.

CDR3 region: CASRSSGRAGRNTGELFF. The CDR3 nucleotides are TGTGCCAGCAGGTCTAGCGGGAGAGCCGGAAGGAACACCGGGGAGCTGTTTTTT. The chain recombines TRBV2 with TRBJ2-2, with TRBD2 matching 10 bases. The CDR3 is 18 residues long. From germline, CDR1 is SNHLY and CDR2 FYNNEI. Losses at the gene ends were 6 bases for V and 1 base for J; bases not matched to a gene: 11.

This rearrangement joins TRBV21-1 to TRBJ2-3; no DNA check was done on the table's D call, TRBD2. TRBV21-1 is classified as a pseudogene. The length of the CDR3 is 17 residues. CDR3 sequence: CASSKGSRIFPPDTQYF. The CDR3 DNA reads as TGTGCCAGCAGCAAAGGATCGCGGATATTCCCCCCAGATACGCAGTATTTT.

The V call is TRBV5-1, the J call TRBJ2-1, with D possibly matching TRBD2 (6 bases). The germline V gene encodes CDR1 SGHRS and CDR2 YFSETQ. V dropped 0 bases and J dropped 8 bases, with 15 bases sitting between them. CDR3 length: 15 residues. The CDR3 DNA reads as TGCGCCAGCAGCTTGGTTCAGGGATGGGGGGATGAGCAGTTCTTC. It codes for CASSLVQGWGDEQFF.

The chain combines TRBV3-1 (or the pseudogene TRBV3-2) with TRBJ2-5; weak D call: TRBD1 (6 bases). V lost 1 base and J 0 bases, leaving 9 bases between the germline ends. The CDR3 runs to 15 residues. The V gene's germline CDR1 is LGHDT and CDR2 YNNKEL (reference sequence). The CDR3 coding sequence is TGTGCCAGCAGCCAAGGAGGGACACACCAAGAGACCCAGTACTTC. This sequence encodes CASSQGGTHQETQYF.

The chain links TRBV7-2 to TRBJ2-1; possible D gene TRBD1, 5 bases. CDR3 length: 15 amino acids. CDR1 SGHTA and CDR2 FQGNSA come from the germline V gene. With 6 bases removed from V and 4 bases from J, the gap between germline ends came to 16 bases. CDR3 sequence: CASSPGAEPYNEQFF. The CDR3 DNA follows: TGTGCCAGCAGTCCTGGGGCGGAACCATACAATGAGCAGTTCTTC.

The gene calls are TRBV6-1 and TRBJ1-1, with a tentative D call TRBD1 (5 bases). Trimming stripped 2 bases from V and 2 bases from J, with 15 bases between. The CDR3 sequence is 16 residues long. Germline V gives CDR1 MNHNS, CDR2 SASEGT. DNA for the CDR3: TGTGCCAGCAGTGAATTTTTCGACAGTTTAAACACTGAAGCTTTCTTT. Translated, it gives CASSEFFDSLNTEAFF.

This clone was detected once. V and J are TRBV28 and TRBJ2-1; D perhaps matches TRBD2 (5 bases). Germline-derived CDR1 and CDR2 are MDHEN and SYDVKM. The V end lost 8 bases, the J end lost 6 bases, and 14 bases lay between the germline ends. This CDR3 is 13 amino acids long. The CDR3 sequence is CASRGPPFNEQFF. In DNA form, the CDR3 reads TGTGCCAGCCGGGGTCCACCTTTCAATGAGCAGTTCTTC.

The genes are TRBV7-2 and TRBJ2-5, with no clear D. Germline values: CDR1 SGHTA, CDR2 FQGNSA. The CDR3 loop spans 14 amino acids. The germline V and J ends were trimmed by 5 bases and 0 bases, with 10 bases remaining between them. CDR3 sequence: CASSLTRDQETQYF. The DNA for the CDR3 is TGTGCCAGCAGCCTTACCCGGGACCAAGAGACCCAGTACTTC.